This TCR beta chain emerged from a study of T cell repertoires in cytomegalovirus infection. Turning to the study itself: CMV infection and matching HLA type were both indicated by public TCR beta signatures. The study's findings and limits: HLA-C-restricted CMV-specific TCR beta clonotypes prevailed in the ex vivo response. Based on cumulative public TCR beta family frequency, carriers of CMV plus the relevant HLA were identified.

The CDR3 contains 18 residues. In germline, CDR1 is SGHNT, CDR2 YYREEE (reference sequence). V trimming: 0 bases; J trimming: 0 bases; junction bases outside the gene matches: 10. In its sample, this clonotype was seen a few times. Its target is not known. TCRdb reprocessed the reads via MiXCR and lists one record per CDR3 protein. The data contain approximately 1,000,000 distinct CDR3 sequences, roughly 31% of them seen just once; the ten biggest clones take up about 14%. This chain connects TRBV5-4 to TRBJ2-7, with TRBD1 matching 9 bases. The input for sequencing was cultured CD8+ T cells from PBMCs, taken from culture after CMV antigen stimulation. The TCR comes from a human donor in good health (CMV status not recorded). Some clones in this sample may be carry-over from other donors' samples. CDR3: CASSLAAGQGESSYEQYF. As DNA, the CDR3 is TGTGCCAGCAGCTTGGCCGCGGGACAGGGTGAATCCTCCTACGAGCAGTACTTC.